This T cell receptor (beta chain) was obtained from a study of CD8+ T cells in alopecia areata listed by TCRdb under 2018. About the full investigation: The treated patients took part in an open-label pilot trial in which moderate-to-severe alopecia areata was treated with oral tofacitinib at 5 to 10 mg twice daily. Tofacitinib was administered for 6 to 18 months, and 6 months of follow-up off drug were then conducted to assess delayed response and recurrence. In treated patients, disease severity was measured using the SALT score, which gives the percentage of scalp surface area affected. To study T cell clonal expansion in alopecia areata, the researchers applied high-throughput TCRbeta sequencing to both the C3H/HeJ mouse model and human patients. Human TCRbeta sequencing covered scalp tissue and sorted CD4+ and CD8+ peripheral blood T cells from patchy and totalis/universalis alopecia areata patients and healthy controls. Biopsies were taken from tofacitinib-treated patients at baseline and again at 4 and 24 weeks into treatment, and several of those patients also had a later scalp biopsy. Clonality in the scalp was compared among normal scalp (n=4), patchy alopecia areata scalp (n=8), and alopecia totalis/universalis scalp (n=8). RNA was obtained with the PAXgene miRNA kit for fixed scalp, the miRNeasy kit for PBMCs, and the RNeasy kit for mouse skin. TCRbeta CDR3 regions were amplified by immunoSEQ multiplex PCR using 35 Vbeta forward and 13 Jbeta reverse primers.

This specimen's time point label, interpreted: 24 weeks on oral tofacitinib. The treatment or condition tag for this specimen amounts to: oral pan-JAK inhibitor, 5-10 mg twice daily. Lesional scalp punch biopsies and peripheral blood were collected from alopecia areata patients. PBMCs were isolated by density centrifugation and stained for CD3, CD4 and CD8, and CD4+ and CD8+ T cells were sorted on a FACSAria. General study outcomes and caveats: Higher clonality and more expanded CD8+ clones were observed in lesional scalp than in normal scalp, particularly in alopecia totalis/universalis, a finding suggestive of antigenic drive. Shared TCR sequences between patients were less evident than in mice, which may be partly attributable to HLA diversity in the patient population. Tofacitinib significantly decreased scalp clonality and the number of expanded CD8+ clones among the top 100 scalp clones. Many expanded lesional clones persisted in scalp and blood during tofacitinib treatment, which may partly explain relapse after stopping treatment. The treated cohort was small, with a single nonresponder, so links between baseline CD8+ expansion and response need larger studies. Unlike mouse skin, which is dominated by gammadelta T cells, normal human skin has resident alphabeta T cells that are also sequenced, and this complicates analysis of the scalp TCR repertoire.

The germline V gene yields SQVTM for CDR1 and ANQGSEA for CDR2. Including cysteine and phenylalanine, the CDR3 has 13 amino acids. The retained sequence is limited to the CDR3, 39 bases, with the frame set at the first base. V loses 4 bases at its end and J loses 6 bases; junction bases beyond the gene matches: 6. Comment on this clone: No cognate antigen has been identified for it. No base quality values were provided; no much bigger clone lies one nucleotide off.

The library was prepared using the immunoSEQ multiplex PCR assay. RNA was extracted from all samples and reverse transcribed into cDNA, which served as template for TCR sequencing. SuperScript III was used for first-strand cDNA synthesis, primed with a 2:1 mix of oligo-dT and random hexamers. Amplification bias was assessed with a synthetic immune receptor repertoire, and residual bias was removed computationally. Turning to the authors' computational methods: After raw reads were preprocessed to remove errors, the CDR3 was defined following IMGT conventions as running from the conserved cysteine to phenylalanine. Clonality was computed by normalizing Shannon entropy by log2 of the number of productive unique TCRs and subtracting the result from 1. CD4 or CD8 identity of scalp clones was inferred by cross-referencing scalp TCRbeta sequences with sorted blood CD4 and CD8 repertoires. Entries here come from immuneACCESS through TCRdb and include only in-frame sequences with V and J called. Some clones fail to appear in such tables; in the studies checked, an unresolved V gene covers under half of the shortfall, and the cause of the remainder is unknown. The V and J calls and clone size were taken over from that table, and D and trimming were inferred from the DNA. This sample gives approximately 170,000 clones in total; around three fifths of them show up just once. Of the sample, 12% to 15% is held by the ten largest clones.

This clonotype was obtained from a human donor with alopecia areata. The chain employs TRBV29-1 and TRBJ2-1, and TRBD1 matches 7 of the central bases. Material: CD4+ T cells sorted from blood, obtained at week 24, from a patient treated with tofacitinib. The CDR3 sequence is CSVGDSVINEQFF. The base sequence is TGCAGCGTTGGGGACAGCGTAATCAATGAGCAGTTCTTC.